This is a list of T cell receptor beta chains from one sample in a study of blood T cell repertoires in COVID-19. Sequenced by immunoSEQ multiplex PCR; TCRdb stores in-frame clones only, minus some. The table lists approximately 200,000 clones, roughly nine tenths of them singletons. The sample comprised peripheral blood. The receptors here all came from a woman aged 45-65 years with acute or convalescent COVID-19. CDR3s include the opening cysteine and the closing phenylalanine or tryptophan. A D gene is named only where the DNA matches it firmly. The listing skips clone size in some rows; elsewhere it reads once, few, many or a size class.

j_gene,v_gene,abundance,d_gene,CDR3nt,CDR3aa
TRBJ2-7,TRBV7-3,once,TRBD2,TGTGCCAGCAGCTTAAAGGGCGGGGGGAACTACGAGCAGTACTTC,CASSLKGGGNYEQYF
TRBJ1-3,TRBV18,-,TRBD1,TGTGCCAGCTCACAAATAACAGGGGCGAACTCTGGAAACACCATATATTTT,CASSQITGANSGNTIYF
TRBJ2-3,TRBV5-1,-,-,TGCGCCAGCAGCTCGAGCGGCGATACGCAGTATTTT,CASSSSGDTQYF
TRBJ2-3,TRBV5-1,-,TRBD2,TGCGCCAGCAGGCGCAGCGGGGCGTCCACAGATACGCAGTATTTT,CASRRSGASTDTQYF
TRBJ2-1,TRBV7-3,-,-,TGTGCCAGCAGCCTCCCGGGAGACTACAATGAGCAGTTCTTC,CASSLPGDYNEQFF
TRBJ1-2,TRBV18,-,-,TGTGCCAGCTCATTACAGAGTCGAACAGGCGAATCTGCCCCTATGGGCTACACCTTC,CASSLQSRTGESAPMGYTF
TRBJ1-2,TRBV19,-,TRBD1,TGTGCCAGTAGTATAGTACAGGGGAACTATGGCTACACCTTC,CASSIVQGNYGYTF
TRBJ2-7,TRBV6-5,-,TRBD2,TGTGCCAGCAGTTACTCTGCGGGAGGTGGGTACGAGCAGTACTTC,CASSYSAGGGYEQYF
TRBJ2-7,TRBV12-3/TRBV12-4,few,-,TGTGCCAGCAGTTCCCAAGAGGACAGCGAGCAGTACTTC,CASSSQEDSEQYF
TRBJ2-2,TRBV6-2/TRBV6-3,-,TRBD2,TGTGCCAGCAGTTACTGGAGGACTAGCGGGGTTGCGAACACCGGGGAGCTGTTTTTT,CASSYWRTSGVANTGELFF
TRBJ2-2,TRBV19,-,TRBD2,TGTGCCAGTAGTACTAGCGGGGCCCTCGGGGAGCTGTTTTTT,CASSTSGALGELFF
TRBJ2-5,TRBV6-6,once,-,TGTGCCAGCAGTCCCCTCACTATCCAAGAGACCCAGTACTTC,CASSPLTIQETQYF
TRBJ2-2,TRBV6-5,-,-,TGTGCCAGCAGTTACAGAGGGCCCGACACCGGGGAGCTGTTTTTT,CASSYRGPDTGELFF
TRBJ2-3,TRBV5-1,-,-,TGCGCCAGCAGCATGTGGGGGGGCGAGGCAGATACGCAGTATTTT,CASSMWGGEADTQYF
TRBJ2-1,TRBV13,-,TRBD2,TGTGCCAGCAGCAAAACTAGCGGGAACAATGAGCAGTTCTTC,CASSKTSGNNEQFF
TRBJ1-6,TRBV7-2,-,TRBD1,TGTGCCAGCAGCCTCATGGGACAGGGATATCTAAATTCTGCACCCCTCCACTTT,CASSLMGQGYLNSAPLHF
TRBJ2-5,TRBV7-9,-,TRBD2,TGTGCCAGCAGCACGGGGACTAGCGAAGAGACCCAGTACTTC,CASSTGTSEETQYF
TRBJ1-2,TRBV7-9,-,-,TGTGCCAGCAGCTCCTTGTCCCCGACGACGGGTGGCTACACCTTC,CASSSLSPTTGGYTF
TRBJ2-7,TRBV7-2,-,-,TGTGCCAGCAGTTCGCCGCAGGGCTACGAGCAGTACTTC,CASSSPQGYEQYF
TRBJ2-1,TRBV5-1,-,-,TGCGCCAGCAGCCTGGGGGCGGGAGCGTTGGATGAGCAGTTCTTC,CASSLGAGALDEQFF
TRBJ2-7,TRBV7-9,-,TRBD1,TGTGCCAGCAGCTGGCTGACAGGGGATACCTACGAGCAGTACTTC,CASSWLTGDTYEQYF
TRBJ2-7,TRBV11-2,-,TRBD1,TGTGCCAGCAGCTTAGCCCCCCGTACAGGGGTTGAGTACTTC,CASSLAPRTGVEYF
TRBJ2-5,TRBV5-6,-,-,TGTGCCAGCAGCAAGCAGGGCGCCCAAGAGACCCAGTACTTC,CASSKQGAQETQYF
TRBJ2-3,TRBV9,-,-,TGTGCCAGCAGCGTGCTGGGGCCCCTGTCTTTT,CASSVLGPLSF
TRBJ2-7,TRBV7-2,many,TRBD2,TGTGCCAGCAGCCTAGACTTGGGACTAGCTGTGAGCGAGCAGTACTTC,CASSLDLGLAVSEQYF
TRBJ1-2,TRBV15,-,-,TGTGCCACCAGCCGCCTACAGGGCGTAGACGATGGCTACACCTTC,CATSRLQGVDDGYTF
TRBJ2-7,TRBV7-9,-,-,TGTGCCAGCAGCGCCCCTATCGGGGAGCAGTACTTC,CASSAPIGEQYF
TRBJ2-6,TRBV13,-,TRBD1,TGTGCCAGCAGCAGGGACAGGGCTGGGGCCAACGTCCTGACTTTC,CASSRDRAGANVLTF
TRBJ2-6,TRBV27,-,-,TGTGCCAGCAGGTCGACAAGCTCTGGGGCCAACGTCCTGACTTTC,CASRSTSSGANVLTF
TRBJ2-5,TRBV7-2,-,-,TGTGCCAGCAGCCCCCTTGTCTCGGCGGGACAAGAGACCCAGTACTTC,CASSPLVSAGQETQYF
TRBJ1-1,TRBV24-1,-,TRBD1,TGTGCCACCAGGGACAGGGAGAGCACTGAAGCTTTCTTT,CATRDRESTEAFF
TRBJ2-5,TRBV18,-,-,TGTGCCAGCTCACCACGAGGAGGACAAGAGACCCAGTACTTC,CASSPRGGQETQYF
TRBJ2-7,TRBV30,-,-,TGTGCCTGGAGTTCGGGGTACGAGCAGTACTTC,CAWSSGYEQYF
TRBJ1-5,TRBV28,once,-,TGTGCCAGCAGTCCAATAGCGGGGGCGATTCAGCCCCAGCATTTT,CASSPIAGAIQPQHF
TRBJ1-2,TRBV6-2/TRBV6-3,-,-,TGTGCCAGCAGTTACATGGGCCCGGAGGTCGATGGCTACACCTTC,CASSYMGPEVDGYTF
TRBJ1-2,TRBV9,-,TRBD1,TGTGCCAGCAGCGTAACGGGACAGAGCTATGGCTACACCTTC,CASSVTGQSYGYTF
TRBJ2-7,TRBV27,-,-,TGTGCCAGCAGTATCGGGACATATTCTTACTACGAGCAGTACTTC,CASSIGTYSYYEQYF
TRBJ2-2,TRBV27,-,TRBD1,TGTGCCAACACCATATGGACCATATTCCTCAGGGGGACCAACACCGGGGAGCTGTTTTTT,CANTIWTIFLRGTNTGELFF
TRBJ1-2,TRBV19,-,-,TGTGCCAGTAGCCTTCAGCCAGGAGGCTATGGCTACACCTTC,CASSLQPGGYGYTF
TRBJ2-7,TRBV5-8,-,-,TGTGCCAGCAGCTTGGGGGGGCGTTCCTACGAGCAGTACTTC,CASSLGGRSYEQYF
TRBJ2-7,TRBV7-2,-,TRBD1,TGTGCCAGCAGCTTTTCGACAGGGGGGGGCCGGTACGAGCAGTACTTC,CASSFSTGGGRYEQYF
TRBJ1-4,TRBV18,once,TRBD1,TGTGCCAGCACACCTACAGGGGGGCGTGAAAAACTGTTTTTT,CASTPTGGREKLFF
TRBJ1-2,TRBV6-1,-,-,TGTGCCAGCAGTGAACCGGTAGGCTACACCTTC,CASSEPVGYTF
TRBJ1-6,TRBV18,-,-,TGTGCCAGCTCACCAAACTCCGCTAATAATTCACCCCTCCACTTT,CASSPNSANNSPLHF
TRBJ2-1,TRBV5-8,-,TRBD2,TGTGCCAGCAGCTTGGGGACTAGAAGGTACAATGAGCAGTTCTTC,CASSLGTRRYNEQFF
TRBJ1-6,TRBV4-1,-,TRBD1,TGCGCCAGCAGCCAACAGACAGGGGACAATTCACCCCTCCACTTT,CASSQQTGDNSPLHF
TRBJ2-3,TRBV14,once,-,TGTGCCAGCAGCCAAGTACAGGTGGAAGATACGCAGTATTTT,CASSQVQVEDTQYF
TRBJ1-6,TRBV19,-,TRBD1,TGTGCCAGTAGTAGGGGACAGGGCGAGGTAGGGTCACCCCTCCACTTT,CASSRGQGEVGSPLHF
TRBJ1-1,TRBV6-5,once,-,TGTGCCAGCGGCCACAGGACTGAAGCTTTCTTT,CASGHRTEAFF
TRBJ1-6,TRBV13,-,TRBD1,TGTGCCAGCAGCCCCGGACAGGGGGCGTCCTATAATTCACCCCTCCACTTT,CASSPGQGASYNSPLHF
TRBJ2-3,TRBV7-6,-,TRBD2,TGTGCCAGCAGCTGGATAGCGGGGGGATTCACAGATACGCAGTATTTT,CASSWIAGGFTDTQYF
TRBJ2-1,TRBV19,-,-,TGTGCCAGTAAGGAAGGGGGGGTGTTCTACAATGAGCAGTTCTTC,CASKEGGVFYNEQFF
TRBJ1-1,TRBV9,-,-,TGTGCCAGCAGCGTAGACCCCAGCGACACTGAAGCTTTCTTT,CASSVDPSDTEAFF
TRBJ1-1,TRBV10-3,-,TRBD1,TGTGCCACCGGGACAGGGAGGATAAATCTGAACACTGAAGCTTTCTTT,CATGTGRINLNTEAFF
TRBJ2-1,TRBV19,-,-,TGTGCCAGTACAGGGCCCTCCTACAATGAGCAGTTCTTC,CASTGPSYNEQFF
TRBJ2-1,TRBV19,-,TRBD2,TGTGCCAGTAGGGACCCTCCGGGACTAACCCAGTTCTTC,CASRDPPGLTQFF
TRBJ2-1,TRBV18,-,TRBD1,TGTGCCAGCTCACCAAACCGACAGGGTGGCTCCTACAATGAGCAGTTCTTC,CASSPNRQGGSYNEQFF
TRBJ2-7,TRBV19,-,-,TGTGCCAGTAAACGGACTACGAGCTCCTACGAGCAGTACTTC,CASKRTTSSYEQYF